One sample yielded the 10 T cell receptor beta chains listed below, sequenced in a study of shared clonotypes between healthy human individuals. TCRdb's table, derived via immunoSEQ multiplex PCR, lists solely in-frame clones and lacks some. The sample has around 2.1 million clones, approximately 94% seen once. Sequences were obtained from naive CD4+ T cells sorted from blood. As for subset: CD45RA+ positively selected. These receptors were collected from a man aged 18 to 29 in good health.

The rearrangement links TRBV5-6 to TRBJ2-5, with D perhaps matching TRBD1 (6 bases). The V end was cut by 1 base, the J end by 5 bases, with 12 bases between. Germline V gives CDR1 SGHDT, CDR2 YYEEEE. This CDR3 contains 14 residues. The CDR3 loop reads CASSLLQGRETQYF. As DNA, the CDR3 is TGTGCCAGCAGCTTGCTACAGGGACGGGAGACCCAGTACTTC.

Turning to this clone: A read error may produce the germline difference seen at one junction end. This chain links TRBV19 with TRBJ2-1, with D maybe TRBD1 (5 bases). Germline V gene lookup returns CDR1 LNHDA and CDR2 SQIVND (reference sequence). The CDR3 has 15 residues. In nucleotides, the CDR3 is TGTGCCAGTAGCATAGGGGCGATCTCCTACAATGAGCAGTTCTTC. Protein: CASSIGAISYNEQFF.

In nucleotides, the CDR3 is TGTGCCAGTAGTACCCGTTCCCCCGTCTCGCCAAACATTCAGTACTTC. Protein product: CASSTRSPVSPNIQYF. The chain couples TRBV19 to TRBJ2-4; D unresolved. Germline CDR1 is LNHDA and CDR2 is SQIVND (reference sequence). The CDR3 totals 16 residues. Trimming removed 4 bases from V and 6 bases from J, with 19 bases in between.

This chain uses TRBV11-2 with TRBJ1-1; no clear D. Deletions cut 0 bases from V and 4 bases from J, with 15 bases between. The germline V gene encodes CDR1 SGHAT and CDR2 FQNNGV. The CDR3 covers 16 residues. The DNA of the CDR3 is TGTGCCAGCAGCTTAGAGGGGATACTCACCTCCACTGAAGCTTTCTTT. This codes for CASSLEGILTSTEAFF.

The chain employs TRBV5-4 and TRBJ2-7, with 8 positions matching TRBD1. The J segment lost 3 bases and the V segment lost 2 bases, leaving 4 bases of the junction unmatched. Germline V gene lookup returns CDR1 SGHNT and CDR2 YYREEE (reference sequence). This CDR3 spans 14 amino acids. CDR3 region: CASSLPDRDYEQYF. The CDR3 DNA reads TGTGCCAGCAGCTTACCGGACAGGGACTACGAGCAGTACTTC.

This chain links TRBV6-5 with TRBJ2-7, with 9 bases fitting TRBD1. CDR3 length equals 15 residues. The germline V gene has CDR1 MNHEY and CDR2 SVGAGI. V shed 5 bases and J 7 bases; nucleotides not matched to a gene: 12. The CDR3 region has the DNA TGTGCCAGCAGTAGACAGGGGGGTAGTTCTGGGGAGCAGTACTTC. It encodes CASSRQGGSSGEQYF.

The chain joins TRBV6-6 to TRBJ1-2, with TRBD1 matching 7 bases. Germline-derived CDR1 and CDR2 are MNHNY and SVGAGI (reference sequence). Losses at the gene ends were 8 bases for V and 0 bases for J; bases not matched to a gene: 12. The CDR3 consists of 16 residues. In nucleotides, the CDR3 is TGTGCCAGCGCGGAACCCGGGACAGCAACTAACTATGGCTACACCTTC. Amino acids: CASAEPGTATNYGYTF.

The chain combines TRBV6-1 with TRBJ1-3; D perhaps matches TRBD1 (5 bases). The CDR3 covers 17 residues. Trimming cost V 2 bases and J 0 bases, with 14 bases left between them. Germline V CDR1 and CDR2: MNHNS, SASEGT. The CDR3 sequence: CASSERPAGPSGNTIYF. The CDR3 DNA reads TGTGCCAGCAGTGAACGACCGGCAGGGCCCTCTGGAAACACCATATATTTT.

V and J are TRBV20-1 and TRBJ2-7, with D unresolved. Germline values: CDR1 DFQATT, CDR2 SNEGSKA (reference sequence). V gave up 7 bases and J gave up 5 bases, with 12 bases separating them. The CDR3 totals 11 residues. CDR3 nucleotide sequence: TGCAGTGTATTTCAGGTCCACGAGCAGTACTTC. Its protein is CSVFQVHEQYF.

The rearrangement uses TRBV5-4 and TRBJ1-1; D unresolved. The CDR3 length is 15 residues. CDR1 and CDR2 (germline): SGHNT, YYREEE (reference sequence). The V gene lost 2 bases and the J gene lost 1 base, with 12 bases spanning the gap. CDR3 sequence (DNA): TGTGCCAGCAGCTTTTACCGGACCTGGAACACTGAAGCTTTCTTT. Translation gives CASSFYRTWNTEAFF.